Shown below are 11 T cell receptor beta chains from a single sample sequenced in a study of blood T cell repertoires in COVID-19. The table came from immunoSEQ multiplex PCR; TCRdb's copy has only in-frame clones and leaves some out. The repertoire has about 15,000 clones, roughly 87% of them found once; the top ten carry less than 20%. Sequencing was carried out using peripheral blood. These receptors all come from a man aged 50 to 60 with active COVID-19.

This clone was observed a handful of times. The chain combines TRBV6-2 or TRBV6-3 with TRBJ1-1; perhaps TRBD1 as D (5 bases). Germline values: CDR1 MNHEY, CDR2 SVGEGT. The V end was cut by 3 bases, the J end by 1 base, with 15 bases between. The length of the CDR3 is 16 residues. CDR3 nucleotide sequence: TGTGCCAGCAGTTATAGGCTGGGGCAGAAGAACACTGAAGCTTTCTTT. As protein: CASSYRLGQKNTEAFF.

This clone appeared once. This rearrangement joins TRBV5-1 to TRBJ1-2, with a weak D call TRBD1 (5 bases). Germline V gene data show CDR1 as SGHRS and CDR2 as YFSETQ. V was cut by 4 bases and J by 3 bases, with 10 bases left in between. This CDR3 comprises 13 residues. The DNA for the CDR3 is TGCGCCAGCAGCCTGATGACAGACTATGGCTACACCTTC. The encoded protein is CASSLMTDYGYTF. Complete variable domain (other parts from reference TRBV5-1 and TRBJ1-2): KAGVTQTPRYLIKTRGQQVTLSCSPISGHRSVSWYQQTPGQGLQFLFEYFSETQRNKGNFPGRFSGRQFSNSRSEMNVSTLELGDSALYLCASSLMTDYGYTFGSGTRLTVV.

The chain's CDR3 is CSASYLLAGADTQYF. The CDR3 coding sequence is TGCAGTGCTAGTTACCTCCTAGCGGGAGCAGATACGCAGTATTTT. V usage is TRBV20-1 and J usage is TRBJ2-3; the match to TRBD2 covers 10 bases. The CDR3 has 15 residues. Germline assignment: CDR1 DFQATT and CDR2 SNEGSKA (reference sequence). The V gene end was trimmed by 3 bases and the J gene end by 4 bases; junction bases not matched to a gene: 7.

The chain has TRBV20-1 and TRBJ2-7, with 9 positions matching TRBD1. J lost 3 bases, V lost 3 bases, and 3 bases had no gene match. The CDR3 loop spans 13 amino acids. Germline V lookup: CDR1 DFQATT, CDR2 SNEGSKA (reference sequence). The CDR3 sequence is CSASGDRDYEQYF. The CDR3 DNA reads TGCAGTGCTAGTGGGGACAGGGACTACGAGCAGTACTTC.

The chain couples TRBV2 to TRBJ1-3, with a tentative D call TRBD1 (6 bases). V was shortened by 4 bases and J by 4 bases, with 8 bases between the two germline ends. The CDR3 sequence is 13 residues long. Germline V gene lookup returns CDR1 SNHLY and CDR2 FYNNEI. The CDR3 region is CASSAGDGNTIYF. Here the CDR3 DNA reads TGTGCCAGCAGTGCAGGGGACGGAAACACCATATATTTT.

The rearrangement joins TRBV27 to TRBJ1-2; 7 nucleotides line up with TRBD1. The CDR3 totals 14 residues. V trimming: 8 bases; J trimming: 7 bases; junction bases outside the gene matches: 13. From germline, CDR1 is MNHEY and CDR2 SMNVEV (reference sequence). CDR3 residues: CASSPTGVSRGYTF. The CDR3, as DNA: TGTGCCAGCTCACCCACAGGGGTTAGTCGTGGCTACACCTTC.

V usage is TRBV24-1 and J usage is TRBJ2-7; 10 nucleotides line up with TRBD2. With V trimmed by 3 bases and J by 6 bases, 7 bases remained unmatched. This CDR3 region has 15 residues. Germline V gene data show CDR1 as KGHDR and CDR2 as SFDVKD. The CDR3 spells CATSDAASGRTEQYF. In DNA form, the CDR3 reads TGTGCCACCAGTGATGCGGCTAGCGGGAGAACCGAGCAGTACTTC.

The chain carries TRBV23-1 and TRBJ2-3; D might be TRBD1 (6 bases). TRBV23-1 has ORF status, its function being uncertain. The CDR3 length is 11 residues. The CDR3 DNA is TGCCGGACAGCCCTACGGGATACGCAGTATTTT. Translating it yields CRTALRDTQYF.

The rearrangement joins TRBV9 to TRBJ2-3; D ambiguous. V lost 2 bases, J lost 1 base, and 8 bases lay in between. The CDR3 has 14 residues. Germline CDR1 reads SGDLS; CDR2 reads YYNGEE. The CDR3 protein is CASSVRSRTDTQYF. DNA of the CDR3: TGTGCCAGCAGCGTTAGAAGTCGCACAGATACGCAGTATTTT. Using reference TRBV9 and TRBJ2-3 for the parts outside the CDR3, the full variable domain is DSGVTQTPKHLITATGQRVTLRCSPRSGDLSVYWYQQSLDQGLQFLIQYYNGEERAKGNILERFSAQQFPDLHSELNLSSLELGDSALYFCASSVRSRTDTQYFGPGTRLTVL.

This chain connects TRBV27 to TRBJ2-1, with D possibly TRBD1 on 5 matching bases. V lost 2 bases, J lost 6 bases, and 8 bases lay in between. The CDR3 loop spans 13 amino acids. Per the germline V gene, CDR1 is MNHEY and CDR2 is SMNVEV (reference sequence). CDR3 protein: CASSLTRVNEQFF. For the CDR3, the DNA is TGTGCCAGCAGTTTAACCAGGGTCAATGAGCAGTTCTTC.

This chain joins TRBV10-1 and TRBJ1-1; D is possibly TRBD1 (6 bases). V lost 2 bases, J lost 4 bases, and 8 bases lay in between. Germline values: CDR1 WNHNN, CDR2 SYGVQD (reference sequence). This CDR3 comprises 13 residues. Written as DNA, the CDR3 is TGCGCCAGCAGTGAGAGGGGGAGCACTGAAGCTTTCTTT. This encodes CASSERGSTEAFF.